This T cell receptor (beta chain) emerged from a study of T cell responses to AZD1222 COVID-19 vaccine (TCRdb year 2021). Turning to the overall study: AZD1222 recipients with second doses at about 4 weeks or about 12 weeks were pooled, because spike-specific TCR depth and breadth did not differ between schedules. TCR sequencing covered about 230 trial participants: roughly 200 given two doses of AZD1222 and approximately 26 given two doses of MenACWY control vaccine. Trial participants were enrolled by age into 18-55, 56-69 and 70-plus year subgroups, with 148, 28 and 57 TCR-sequenced participants respectively. Overall results and qualifications from the work: Because no day 14 peak-response samples were available, the repertoires could be characterized only after the peak T cell response. Participants were mostly white British and included more females than males, and it was suggested by the authors that clonal diversity may have been underestimated. After two AZD1222 doses, spike-specific TCR breadth and depth were significantly higher than at day 0 and than in MenACWY recipients. In the small 56-69-year group, the increase in depth fell short of significance, most likely because of low power. Only five or six AZD1222 recipients were SARS-CoV-2 seropositive at baseline, limiting conclusions about previously exposed vaccinees. Epitopes outside the regions mutated in the B.1.351 and B.1.1.7 variants were reportedly recognized by nearly half of the unique spike-specific TCRs. The whole spike protein was spanned by vaccine-associated CD4 TCRs, and dominant responses were seen in regions 160-218 and 743-854.

As for this clone: There is no known antigen for this receptor. No base quality values were provided; no much bigger clone lies one nucleotide off.

The CDR3 regions of human TCRbeta chains were analyzed by immunosequencing. The published analysis was carried out like this. TCRs in the repertoires were matched against a reference library of SARS-CoV-2-specific TCRs that had been generated with the MIRA antigen-specificity platform. Breadth was defined as the fraction of unique TCRs that were SARS-CoV-2-associated, and depth was defined as the fraction of total T cells that were SARS-CoV-2-associated. Using the MIRA data, every spike-specific TCR was mapped to the spike region that the TCR reacted to and assigned to either a CD4 or a CD8 class. Log10-transformed breadth and depth values were compared by one-way ANOVA with Sidak's multiple comparisons tests. The table was pulled from immuneACCESS by TCRdb, which kept in-frame rearrangements only. Such tables lose some clones; where checked, under half of the loss comes from unresolved V genes, and the rest has no known cause. The V and J calls and clone size come from that table; D and trimming were worked out from the DNA. The sample has fewer than 70,000 clones on record, around nine tenths of them singletons. 4% to 5% of the sample belongs to the ten largest clones.

This sample's time point label indicates: baseline before first vaccination. Samples from vaccinated people were obtained from the UK trials COV001 and COV002, which included a single-blind randomized controlled phase 2/3 trial of AZD1222 (ChAdOx1 nCoV-19) in healthy adults. For TCRbeta chain sequencing, PBMC samples from trial participants were taken at day 0 and at day 28 after the second dose. According to the germline V gene (reference sequence), CDR1 reads SGHNT and CDR2 reads YYREEE. Inclusive of the bounding cysteine and phenylalanine, the CDR3 is 13 residues long. Just the 39-base CDR3 DNA is kept, in frame starting at base 1. The V end loses 4 bases and the J end loses 6 bases, and a stretch of 13 bases separates them.

This chain joins TRBV5-4 to TRBJ1-1; perhaps TRBD1 is the D gene, with 5 bases matching. The receptor's source is an adult in good health. The source material was peripheral blood, sampled on day 0 of AZD1222 vaccination. The DNA is TGTGCCAGCAGCCGCGGGGCAACCCCTGAAGCTTTCTTT. Translated, this gives CASSRGATPEAFF.